This entry features one T cell receptor beta chain sequence. The sample holds many counts of this clonotype. Its antigen is currently not known. Base-call qualities are not available, and no considerably larger clone is one nucleotide away. The data derive from a study of T cells in Graves' hyperthyroidism and ophthalmopathy (dated by TCRdb to 2018 to 2020). As for the study more broadly: Peripheral blood samples were taken at the time of initial diagnosis, prior to any treatment. The study also compared thyroid tissue and blood T-cell repertoires from more than five Graves' hyperthyroidism patients. TCR Vbeta CDR3 sequencing of 140 or so peripheral blood samples (roughly 43 ophthalmopathy, over 70 hyperthyroidism and 17 progressor patients) is reported in the paper. An independent validation cohort of 18 to 20 hyperthyroidism patients and about 15 patients who later progressed to ophthalmopathy tested prospective prediction of ophthalmopathy. After blood sampling, hyperthyroidism patients were treated with methimazole at a starting dose of 30 mg daily, and ophthalmopathy patients were treated with high-dose intravenous methylprednisolone. To identify distinguishing TCR V-J signatures, a discovery cohort of some 99 patients was used, comprising fewer than 45 with Graves' ophthalmopathy and around 57 with stable Graves' hyperthyroidism. The approximately 97 discovery patients were randomly divided into training and test sets at a 7:3 ratio. Broad study findings and their caveats: No statistical method was used to fix the sample size in advance, and group allocation was not hidden from the investigators. During validation, the model predicted progression to ophthalmopathy a median of approximately 6.5 months ahead of onset, with around 71% sensitivity and 72.22% specificity. A model built on a 13 V-J signature distinguished ophthalmopathy from stable hyperthyroidism, reaching roughly 88% sensitivity and 81.08% specificity in cross-validation and 80%/75% in testing. Most expanded thyroid clonotypes (frequency above 0.001) were also found in blood, which suggests that blood repertoires may mirror thyroid immune responses.

TCR beta CDR3 regions were amplified from RNA transcripts. The TCR CDR3 was subjected to a first round of RT-PCR using the HTBI primer set and the Qiagen OneStep RT-PCR kit. Libraries were constructed in a second round of multiplex PCR, after which size selection and purification were performed. Libraries were sequenced paired-end with 100 bp reads on an Illumina HiSeq2000. Per the authors' processing: Raw data were processed with SOAPnuke, discarding reads with adapters, uncalled bases, mean Phred below 15, or no exact constant-primer or identifier match. COPE v1.2.5 was used to merge high-quality paired reads, and clonotypes were defined as unique nucleotide sequences. Clonotypes were aligned to IMGT TRBV, TRBD and TRBJ reference segments using MiTCR v1.1. Analysis was restricted to V-J combinations with a frequency above 0.0001, which covered 98% to 99.2% of repertoires. A TCS score was defined as the ratio between F50 (clonal expansion) and ExV (chaos), using BLOSUM62-based TCRdist between CDR3 peptides within each V-J. Welch's t-statistics and random forest reduced roughly 530 V-J features to around 14, which were used in a naive Bayes classifier (R e1071). TCRdb reanalyzed the raw reads on its own, using fastp at Q25 for trimming and MiXCR for clone calling, and kept in-frame beta chains. Rows merge per CDR3 protein into single entries with the most common DNA and genes. What appears here as the V and J calls and clone size reflects TCRdb's work, not the paper's. Across this sample there are approximately 600,000 distinct CDR3 sequences, with around 20% seen only once. Jointly, the top ten make up more than 30% of the sample.

In the ophthalmopathy patients, disease was moderately to severely active, with a Clinical Activity Score of 3 or more, a NOSPECS grade of 4 or more, and a duration of less than 3 months. The study excluded patients with uncontrolled infections, other autoimmune diseases, pregnancy or lactation. Clinical symptoms, serum thyroxine and TRAb, thyroid ultrasound, and orbital computed tomography formed the basis for the diagnoses. PBMCs were separated from 8 to 10 ml of fresh peripheral blood using Ficoll-Paque density gradient centrifugation. Total RNA was extracted using Trizol reagent, and RNA quality was assessed on an Agilent 2100 Bioanalyzer. The CDR3 starts with the cysteine, ends with the phenylalanine, and has 15 residues. Only the CDR3 part of the read is kept: 45 bases, read in frame from the first base. V loses 3 bases, J loses 0 bases, and the germline ends lie 12 bases apart. Reading the germline V gene gives CDR1 KGHSH and CDR2 LQKENI.

The chain couples TRBV18 to TRBJ2-7; the D match is possibly TRBD1 or TRBD2, with 5 bases aligned in each. The receptor's source is a man aged 25 to 40 with Graves' ophthalmopathy. The material sequenced was blood. The DNA reads TGTGCCAGCTCACCGGGACCGGGGATCTCCTACGAGCAGTACTTC. Its product reads: CASSPGPGISYEQYF.